Listed below are T cell receptor beta chains from one sample, sequenced in a study of blood T cell repertoires in COVID-19. The repertoire was sequenced with immunoSEQ multiplex PCR; TCRdb's copy has only in-frame clones and lacks some. The table lists tens of thousands of clones, about 86% of them singletons. Input material: peripheral blood. The receptors stem from a human donor in a cohort sampled during active COVID-19. Both conserved end residues are trimmed from each CDR3.

11 TRBJ2-7 TRBV7-9 ASSLPGQGLQY
13 TRBJ2-5 TRBV4-1 ASSQKAGGRETQY
13 TRBJ2-7 TRBV5-1 ASSLAGGYGHEQY
13 TRBJ2-3 TRBV3-1/TRBV3-2 ASSPPDREPDTQY
15 TRBJ1-2 TRBV9 ASSPSGQGARYYGYT
10 TRBJ1-1 TRBV10-3 ATTGERVRAF
11 TRBJ1-1 TRBV5-1 ASSRGQNTEAF
15 TRBJ2-7 TRBV4-2 ASSQEAGGGGTYEQY
13 TRBJ2-2 TRBV7-2 ASRRPSGGTGELF
11 TRBJ1-5 TRBV24-1 ATMSGNNQPQH
12 TRBJ1-2 TRBV28 TSSFYRGEGGYT
18 TRBJ2-1 TRBV14 ASSQDWGDRGPHSYNEQF
11 TRBJ2-7 TRBV19 ASSPGQPYEQY
15 TRBJ2-1 TRBV11-2 ASSYTPGQIPPDEQF
14 TRBJ1-3 TRBV30 AWSLRMGARGNTIY
11 TRBJ2-7 TRBV27 ASSLSRGYEQY
12 TRBJ2-7 TRBV27 ASSMWTGNYEQY
14 TRBJ2-2 TRBV19 ASSTIAGGGTGELF
13 TRBJ2-7 TRBV11-3 ASSLDSYSNYEQY
10 TRBJ2-7 TRBV10-3 AISESVYEQY
15 TRBJ1-2 TRBV19 ASSIQGQGGTNYGYT
15 TRBJ2-1 TRBV4-3 ASSQDIARSSYNEQF
12 TRBJ2-5 TRBV18 ASSPLRVRETQY
14 TRBJ1-2 TRBV5-1 ASSEGQVPALYGYT
11 TRBJ1-2 TRBV19 ASQNTRRGGYT
17 TRBJ1-1 TRBV7-9 AGSLALWDRGLVNTEAF
11 TRBJ1-1 TRBV5-8 ASTPGGIDEAF
11 TRBJ2-7 TRBV19 ASSIRVSYEQY
11 TRBJ2-5 TRBV6-2/TRBV6-3 ASSYRGLKTQY
10 TRBJ2-7 TRBV12-3/TRBV12-4 ASSPNSYEQY
12 TRBJ2-7 TRBV19 ASSAGGVSYEQY
11 TRBJ1-2 TRBV7-2 ASSGQANYGYT
11 TRBJ2-7 TRBV5-8 ASSLVSSYEQY
9 TRBJ2-7 TRBV19 ASRWADEQY
17 TRBJ2-7 TRBV4-3 ASSQDIMGPRLGLSEQY
10 TRBJ1-2 TRBV28 ASSTANSGYT
15 TRBJ2-7 TRBV19 ASSLLPPGQGAGEQY
13 TRBJ2-2 TRBV7-9 ASNPGQANTGELF
10 TRBJ2-7 TRBV10-3 AISPDSNEQY
10 TRBJ1-2 TRBV12-3/TRBV12-4 ASSYSNYGYT
14 TRBJ1-1 TRBV4-1 ASSQGTGSWGTEAF
13 TRBJ2-7 TRBV11-2 ASSLLSRNPYEQY
14 TRBJ1-5 TRBV27 ASSLAPSGGRQPQH
16 TRBJ2-7 TRBV7-8 ASSSIPQTGIRPYEQY
13 TRBJ2-3 TRBV5-8 ASSTGRRATDTQY
11 TRBJ1-6 TRBV30 AWSVSHKIPLH
14 TRBJ1-4 TRBV7-6 ASRSSRAVSGEKLF
12 TRBJ2-7 TRBV5-4 ASSLGTGIHEQY
13 TRBJ1-1 TRBV27 ASSAPGQGNTEAF
11 TRBJ1-5 TRBV5-6 ASSPGSNQPQH
12 TRBJ1-1 TRBV28 ASSFGSSRRGAF
12 TRBJ1-1 TRBV6-5 ASTQQGANTEAF
8 TRBJ1-2 TRBV2 ASSERGYT
16 TRBJ1-5 TRBV21-1 ASSIRARGKRSNQPQH
13 TRBJ1-1 TRBV9 ASSVADRPNTEAF
13 TRBJ1-5 TRBV4-1 ASSQDRVGNQPQH